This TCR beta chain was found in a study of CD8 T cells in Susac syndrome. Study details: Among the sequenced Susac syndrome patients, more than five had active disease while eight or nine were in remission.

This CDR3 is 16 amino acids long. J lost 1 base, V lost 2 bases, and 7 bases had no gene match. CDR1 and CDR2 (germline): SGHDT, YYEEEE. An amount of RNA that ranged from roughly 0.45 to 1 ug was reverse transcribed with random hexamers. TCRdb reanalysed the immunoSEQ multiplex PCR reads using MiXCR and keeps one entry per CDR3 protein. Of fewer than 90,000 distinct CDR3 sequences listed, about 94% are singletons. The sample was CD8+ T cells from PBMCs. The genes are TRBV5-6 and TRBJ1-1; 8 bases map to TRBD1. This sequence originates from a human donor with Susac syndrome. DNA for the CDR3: TGTGCCAGCAGCTTTCAGGGGGCGCGGGGGAACACTGAAGCTTTCTTT. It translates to CASSFQGARGNTEAFF. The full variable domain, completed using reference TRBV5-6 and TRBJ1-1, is DAGVTQSPTHLIKTRGQQVTLRCSPKSGHDTVSWYQQALGQGPQFIFQYYEEEERQRGNFPDRFSGHQFPNYSSELNVNALLLGDSALYLCASSFQGARGNTEAFFGQGTRLTVV.